The clone carrying this TCR beta chain was detected only once. The antigen is not known. This sample is drawn from a study of cytomegalovirus exposure and HLA in healthy donors. The primer mix had 60 Vbeta and 13 Jbeta primers. The repertoire was sequenced with immunoSEQ multiplex PCR; TCRdb's copy has only in-frame clones and lacks some. This sample yields 100,000 or so clones, of which roughly 13% are seen a single time; about a sixth belongs to the top ten. Study-wide points: Analyzed later, association rates of TCRs varied across HLA loci, with DRB1 most and HLA-C fewest. High specificity and sensitivity for cytomegalovirus status were reported for the classifier.

Specimen: PBMCs. The sequence came from a man in his forties in good health and CMV-seropositive.

As DNA, the CDR3 is TGTGCCAGCAGCTTATATAGAGGAGCGGGGTCGCTAGCCAAAAACATTCAGTACTTC. This translates into CASSLYRGAGSLAKNIQYF. This chain uses TRBV7-9 with TRBJ2-4, with TRBD2 matching 7 bases. Germline CDR1 SEHNR, CDR2 FQNEAQ (reference sequence). CDR3 size: 19 residues. Unmatched junction bases numbered 13, after V lost 2 bases and J lost 0 bases.